The clone carrying this T cell receptor (beta chain) was observed at least ten times. Deletions cut 7 bases from V and 1 base from J, with 9 bases between. The CDR3 totals 13 residues. The germline V gene encodes CDR1 SGHDN and CDR2 FVKESK. TRAV- and TRBV-specific primers primed first-strand cDNA, covering alpha and beta chains. For amplifying TCRs, the PCR ran for about 19 cycles with Phusion, which was used together with a constant-region primer and the adapter on the V primers. Amplification of the isolated mRNA used in vitro transcription. TCRdb ran MiXCR on the reads and lists one entry per CDR3 protein. The table records roughly 100,000 distinct CDR3 sequences, roughly 20% of them present only once. The sample comes from a study of low-dose radiotherapy and immunotherapy resistance in tumors. Overall study: Every two weeks, cyclophosphamide 200 mg/m2 was infused one day before radiation plus immunotherapy.

Time point specified: after trial treatment. This sample's treatment: LDRT plus nivolumab, ipilimumab, low-dose cyclophosphamide and aspirin (RACIN trial). Low-dose radiotherapy, low-dose cyclophosphamide, aspirin, ipilimumab and nivolumab were all given to the donors. Solid tumors that lacked tumor-infiltrating lymphocytes and were advanced were present in eligible patients. V gene TRBV14 combines with J gene TRBJ2-3; D tentatively reads TRBD1 or TRBD2 (5 bases each). The sequencing used PBMCs, collected after low-dose radiotherapy plus immunotherapy. The receptor comes from a male donor with prostate cancer. CDR3 nucleotide sequence: TGTGCCAGCAACCGAGGGGGCACAGATACGCAGTATTTT. Its translation is CASNRGGTDTQYF.